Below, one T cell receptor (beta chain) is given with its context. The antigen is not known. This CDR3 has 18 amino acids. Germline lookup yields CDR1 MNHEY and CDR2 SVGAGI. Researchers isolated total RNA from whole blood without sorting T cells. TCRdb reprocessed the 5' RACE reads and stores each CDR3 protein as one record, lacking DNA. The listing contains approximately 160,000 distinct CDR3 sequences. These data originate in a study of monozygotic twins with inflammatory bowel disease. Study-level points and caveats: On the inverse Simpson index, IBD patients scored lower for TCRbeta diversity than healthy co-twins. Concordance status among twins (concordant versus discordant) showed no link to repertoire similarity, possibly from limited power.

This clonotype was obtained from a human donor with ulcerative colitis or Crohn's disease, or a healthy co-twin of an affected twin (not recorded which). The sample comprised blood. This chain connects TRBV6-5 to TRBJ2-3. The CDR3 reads CASSYSTWIALTTDTQYF.